A single TCR beta chain is shown here with its context. Using a J-beta primer mix together with a sample-barcoded 5' primer, a second PCR was run for about 6 to 12 cycles. Via MiXCR, TCRdb re-called the 5' RACE reads, giving one row per CDR3 protein. The sample comprises under 1 million distinct CDR3 sequences, under 45% of which are singletons, and about a fifth rests with the top ten. The sample belongs to a study of blood T cells in healthy people across ages. The CDR3 length is 12 residues. The V end was cut by 4 bases, the J end by 1 base, with 4 bases between. V and J are TRBV12-3 or TRBV12-4 and TRBJ1-1; D unclear. The specimen sequenced was blood. The source is a man between 60 and 70 years old in good health. CDR3 coding DNA: TGTGCCAGCAGTTATACGAACACTGAAGCTTTCTTT. Translating gives CASSYTNTEAFF.